This entry lists 25 T cell receptor beta chains sequenced from one sample in a study of cytomegalovirus exposure and HLA in healthy donors. Primers: 60 Vbeta forward and 13 Jbeta reverse. This table comes from immunoSEQ multiplex PCR, and its TCRdb copy is limited to in-frame clones, with some not included. The sample has around 170,000 clones, over 75% seen once. The sample was PBMCs. These receptors were taken from a woman between 45 and 60 years old in good health and CMV-seronegative.

The chain couples TRBV6-5 to TRBJ1-5, with D maybe TRBD1 (5 bases). Germline loops: CDR1 MNHEY, CDR2 SVGAGI. The CDR3 runs to 15 residues. Trimming pared 5 bases from V and 2 bases from J, leaving 13 bases between. This CDR3 is CASSGRGMGNQPQHF. The CDR3 region has the DNA TGTGCCAGCAGTGGGCGGGGGATGGGCAATCAGCCCCAGCATTTT.

J is TRBJ1-4 and V is TRBV15; D is unresolved. The germline V gene has CDR1 LNHNV and CDR2 YYDKDF (reference sequence). This CDR3 has 14 residues. V lost 1 base, J lost 3 bases, and 6 bases lay in between. The CDR3 DNA sequence: TGTGCCACCAGCAGAGGCGTAGCTAATGAAAAACTGTTTTTT. As protein: CATSRGVANEKLFF.

The chain combines TRBV5-1 with TRBJ1-2; D gene unclear. Looked up from germline, CDR1 is SGHRS and CDR2 is YFSETQ. V was cut by 0 bases and J by 3 bases, with 9 bases left in between. This CDR3 comprises 14 residues. CDR3 bases: TGCGCCAGCAGCTTGGTCGGTACCGACTATGGCTACACCTTC. It codes for CASSLVGTDYGYTF.

CDR3: CASRPGQNYGYTF. The DNA of the CDR3 is TGTGCCAGTAGGCCGGGACAGAACTATGGCTACACCTTC. This chain joins TRBV19 and TRBJ1-2; 7 bases match TRBD1. V gave up 6 bases and J gave up 2 bases; unmatched junction bases: 3. Germline CDR1 LNHDA, CDR2 SQIVND (reference sequence). The CDR3 extends over 13 amino acids.

This clone is a singleton in its sample. V usage is TRBV28 and J usage is TRBJ1-1, with D tentatively TRBD1 (6 bases). V lost 7 bases, J lost 3 bases, and 15 bases lay in between. Per germline, CDR1 MDHEN and CDR2 SYDVKM. This CDR3 comprises 14 residues. In DNA form, the CDR3 reads TGTGCCAGCAAAAGGGGGGGGCGGGACACTGAAGCTTTCTTT. It yields the protein CASKRGGRDTEAFF.

V and J are TRBV18 and TRBJ1-3; D perhaps matches TRBD1 (5 bases). CDR3 length equals 14 residues. Per germline, CDR1 KGHSH and CDR2 LQKENI. V dropped 2 bases and J dropped 4 bases, with 9 bases sitting between them. The CDR3 sequence: CASSPRGVGNTIYF. The CDR3 nucleotides read TGTGCCAGCTCACCAAGGGGCGTAGGAAACACCATATATTTT. The full variable domain, with the rest looked up from reference TRBV18 and TRBJ1-3, is NAGVMQNPRHLVRRRGQEARLRCSPMKGHSHVYWYRQLPEEGLKFMVYLQKENIIDESGMPKERFSAEFPKEGPSILRIQQVVRGDSAAYFCASSPRGVGNTIYFGEGSWLTVV.

This rearrangement joins TRBV10-1 to TRBJ2-1; no reliable D call. The CDR3 is 13 amino acids. The V and J ends lost 4 bases and 7 bases respectively, with 11 bases between them. Per the germline V gene, CDR1 is WNHNN and CDR2 is SYGVQD (reference sequence). The CDR3 loop is CASSGRSSNEQFF. CDR3 bases: TGCGCCAGCAGTGGCCGGAGCAGTAATGAGCAGTTCTTC.

This chain joins TRBV6-5 and TRBJ2-1, with 10 bases identical to TRBD1. CDR3 size: 15 residues. CDR1 and CDR2 (germline): MNHEY, SVGAGI. The ends lost 4 bases at V and 4 bases at J; junction bases unmatched: 4. DNA for the CDR3: TGTGCCAGCAGTTTAGACAGGGGGCTTTACAATGAGCAGTTCTTC. Translated: CASSLDRGLYNEQFF.

The chain links TRBV27 to TRBJ1-6, with D maybe TRBD1 (6 bases). CDR3 length: 15 residues. Germline V gene lookup returns CDR1 MNHEY and CDR2 SMNVEV (reference sequence). With 10 bases removed from V and 10 bases from J, the gap between germline ends came to 23 bases. CDR3 nucleotide sequence: TGTGCCATCCTTGGAACCGGGACAATTGGCTCACCCCTCCACTTT. The encoded protein is CAILGTGTIGSPLHF.

Only a few counts were recorded for this clone. The CDR3 region is CASSLAGRDSPLHF. CDR3 sequence (DNA): TGTGCCAGCAGCTTGGCCGGGCGGGATTCACCCCTCCACTTT. The rearrangement links TRBV5-6 to TRBJ1-6; no definite D call. CDR3 size: 14 residues. The V gene's germline CDR1 is SGHDT and CDR2 YYEEEE. V was clipped by 0 bases and J by 8 bases, with 9 bases between them.

The V gene is TRBV5-6, the J gene TRBJ2-7, with TRBD1 identical over 8 bases. With 2 bases clipped from V and 3 bases from J, the junction kept 4 bases outside the gene matches. This CDR3 region has 14 residues. The V gene's germline CDR1 is SGHDT and CDR2 YYEEEE. CDR3: CASSFPTGGYEQYF. Here the CDR3 DNA reads TGTGCCAGCAGCTTTCCCACAGGGGGCTACGAGCAGTACTTC. Full variable domain (missing parts from reference TRBV5-6 and TRBJ2-7): DAGVTQSPTHLIKTRGQQVTLRCSPKSGHDTVSWYQQALGQGPQFIFQYYEEEERQRGNFPDRFSGHQFPNYSSELNVNALLLGDSALYLCASSFPTGGYEQYFGPGTRLTVT.

V usage is TRBV29-1 and J usage is TRBJ2-5; a weak D match, TRBD1 (5 bases). The CDR3 runs to 13 residues. Looked up from germline, CDR1 is SQVTM and CDR2 is ANQGSEA. Trimming shortened V by 4 bases and J by 5 bases, and 14 bases separated the two germline ends. The DNA of the CDR3 is TGCAGCGTTGCGTCGACAGCACGGGAGACCCAGTACTTC. It translates to CSVASTARETQYF.

This clone was seen only a few times. The chain has TRBV10-2 and TRBJ1-4, with D uncertain. This CDR3 has 14 residues. V lost 6 bases, J lost 5 bases, and 13 bases lay in between. Germline V gene sequence: CDR1 WSHSY, CDR2 SAAADI. The chain's CDR3 is CASSATSTNEKLFF. The CDR3 bases are TGCGCCAGCAGCGCGACATCGACAAATGAAAAACTGTTTTTT.

The chain recombines TRBV6-5 with TRBJ2-1; D may be TRBD2 (5 bases). Trimming left V 5 bases short and J 7 bases short, with 9 bases between. In germline, CDR1 is MNHEY, CDR2 SVGAGI. This CDR3 comprises 12 residues. The CDR3 coding sequence is TGTGCCAGCAGTAATATAGCGAATGAGCAGTTCTTC. This codes for CASSNIANEQFF.

The rearrangement links TRBV5-1 to TRBJ1-5; maybe TRBD1 (6 bases). Germline V CDR1 and CDR2: SGHRS, YFSETQ. CDR3 length equals 14 residues. V was shortened by 0 bases and J by 6 bases, with 10 bases between the two germline ends. Here the CDR3 DNA reads TGCGCCAGCAGCTTGGAGGGGGTTAGTCAGCCCCAGCATTTT. This encodes CASSLEGVSQPQHF.

The chain employs TRBV5-6 and TRBJ1-3; D uncertain. CDR1 SGHDT and CDR2 YYEEEE come from the germline V gene. The ends were cut back, 5 bases at V and 3 bases at J, with 15 bases in the middle. This CDR3 spans 15 amino acids. CDR3 sequence (DNA): TGTGCCAGCAGTAAATCGCGGGGAGTTGGAAACACCATATATTTT. Protein product: CASSKSRGVGNTIYF.

This clone was observed a few times. This chain uses TRBV25-1 with TRBJ2-6, with D possibly TRBD1 on 6 matching bases. Germline V gene sequence: CDR1 MGHDK, CDR2 SYGVNS. The germline V and J ends were trimmed by 7 bases and 4 bases, with 23 bases remaining between them. The CDR3 sequence is 18 residues long. In DNA form, the CDR3 reads TGTGCCAGCATTGGGCCTCTCAACAGGGTATTGGGGGCCAACGTCCTGACTTTC. Amino acids: CASIGPLNRVLGANVLTF.

The J gene is TRBJ2-3, the V gene TRBV5-4; 8 bases align to TRBD2. The CDR3 covers 16 residues. Germline V gene lookup returns CDR1 SGHNT and CDR2 YYREEE (reference sequence). V lost 3 bases, J lost 1 base, and 7 bases stayed unmatched. CDR3 residues: CASSYLAGRGTDTQYF. In DNA, the CDR3 is TGTGCCAGCAGCTACCTAGCGGGTCGGGGCACAGATACGCAGTATTTT.

This clone has a handful of counts. The chain uses TRBV5-6 and TRBJ1-1; D perhaps matches TRBD1 (5 bases). Trimming stripped 4 bases from V and 7 bases from J, with 14 bases between. Germline V gene data show CDR1 as SGHDT and CDR2 as YYEEEE. The CDR3 has 13 residues. CDR3 protein: CASSPWTFLEAFF. CDR3 in DNA: TGTGCCAGCAGCCCATGGACATTTCTTGAAGCTTTCTTT.

This clone appeared once. The chain couples TRBV28 to TRBJ2-7; TRBD1 matches 10 bases. The CDR3 contains 11 residues. From germline, CDR1 is MDHEN and CDR2 SYDVKM. Trimming removed 8 bases from V and 5 bases from J; junction bases left unmatched: 0. The CDR3 spells CASDRGHEQYF. In DNA, the CDR3 is TGTGCCAGCGACAGGGGGCACGAGCAGTACTTC.

The chain uses TRBV28 and TRBJ2-3, with D perhaps matching TRBD2 (5 bases). This CDR3 is built from 15 residues. Per germline, CDR1 MDHEN and CDR2 SYDVKM. Trimming stripped 2 bases from V and 3 bases from J, with 12 bases between. DNA for the CDR3: TGTGCCAGCAGTTTACCCCAGCGGAGGACAGATACGCAGTATTTT. Translated, it gives CASSLPQRRTDTQYF.

The chain links TRBV4-3 to TRBJ2-3, with TRBD2 identical over 8 bases. Germline V gene data show CDR1 as LGHNA and CDR2 as YSLEER. The CDR3 length is 15 residues. The junction had 3 bases not matched to a gene; V was cut back by 2 bases and J by 2 bases. CDR3: CASSQTSGPTDTQYF. CDR3 coding DNA: TGCGCCAGCAGCCAAACTAGCGGACCCACAGATACGCAGTATTTT.

V gene TRBV27 combines with J gene TRBJ2-3; D is possibly TRBD2 (5 bases). Per the germline V gene, CDR1 is MNHEY and CDR2 is SMNVEV (reference sequence). The CDR3 is 15 amino acids. The V and J ends lost 6 bases and 2 bases respectively, with 15 bases between them. The CDR3, as DNA: TGTGCCAGCAGCACTGTCAAGGACTCCACAGATACGCAGTATTTT. It translates to CASSTVKDSTDTQYF.

CDR3 DNA: TGTGCCAGCAGCGCCTGGGGGGACACAGATACGCAGTATTTT. Translation gives CASSAWGDTDTQYF. The genes are TRBV9 and TRBJ2-3, with TRBD2 as a possible D gene (6 bases). This CDR3 region has 14 residues. Trimming cost V 3 bases and J 2 bases, with 10 bases left between them. Germline values: CDR1 SGDLS, CDR2 YYNGEE.

The chain joins TRBV30 to TRBJ1-1; 7 bases are shared with TRBD1. Germline trimming cut 2 bases from V and 1 base from J; bases unmatched to any gene: 10. The CDR3 runs 16 residues. Germline V gene data show CDR1 as GTSNPN and CDR2 as SVGIG (reference sequence). Here the CDR3 DNA reads TGTGCCTGGAGTTTAGGGGGCAAACGGGCGAACACTGAAGCTTTCTTT. It specifies CAWSLGGKRANTEAFF.